This TCR beta chain was sequenced for a study of T cell responses to AZD1222 COVID-19 vaccine. About the study: Pooling covered second doses at about 4 or about 12 weeks.

Regarding this clone: Its matching antigen is unknown.

The method was immunoSEQ multiplex PCR; TCRdb's version includes in-frame clones alone and lacks a portion of them. The data hold 75,000 to 95,000 clones, with around nine tenths observed a single time. Study findings and constraints: Samples come after the peak T cell response, not at day 14.

The material sequenced was peripheral blood, taken on day 0 of AZD1222 vaccination. The TCR originated in an adult in good health.

CDR3 in amino acids: CASSLQGLITEAFF. CDR3 bases: TGTGCCAGCAGCTTACAGGGGTTGATCACTGAAGCTTTCTTT. The rearrangement links TRBV7-9 to TRBJ1-1; possibly TRBD1 for D (6 bases). Germline CDR1 and CDR2: SEHNR and FQNEAQ (reference sequence). Trimming removed 2 bases from V and 4 bases from J, with 11 bases in between. The CDR3 is made up of 14 amino acids.